One sample yielded the 27 T cell receptor beta chains listed below, sequenced in a study of T-cell memory formation after mild COVID-19. TCRdb re-analysed the 5' RACE reads in MiXCR, keeping a single row per CDR3 protein. Of some 13,000 distinct CDR3 sequences listed, about 12% were seen once; the top ten hold roughly 50%. The sequencing sample was made of PBMCs or a T cell subset sorted from them (not recorded which). These TCRs come from an adult woman who had mild COVID-19 (a few samples of this study predate the infection). Cell type and time point are not known.

This clonotype was counted ten times or more. The rearrangement uses TRBV24-1 and TRBJ2-1, with D possibly TRBD2 on 7 matching bases. The CDR3 sequence is 14 residues long. CDR1 and CDR2 from the germline V gene are KGHDR and SFDVKD. V dropped 4 bases and J dropped 6 bases, with 12 bases sitting between them. CDR3 in DNA: TGTGCCACCAGTGAGGGGGGGCTAAGCAATGAGCAGTTCTTC. Translation gives CATSEGGLSNEQFF.

This clonotype showed up many times. The rearrangement uses TRBV27 and TRBJ1-5; perhaps TRBD1 as D (5 bases). Trimming stripped 3 bases from V and 6 bases from J, with 18 bases between. The CDR3 totals 16 residues. Germline V lookup: CDR1 MNHEY, CDR2 SMNVEV (reference sequence). CDR3 DNA sequence: TGTGCCAGCAGTTTTTGGGGCCAGGGCTCGGGTCAGCCCCAGCATTTT. It is translated as CASSFWGQGSGQPQHF.

This clonotype has ten or more counts. DNA for the CDR3: TGTGCCTGGAGTTTCCAAGGACAGGGGTACAATTCACCCCTCCACTTT. This codes for CAWSFQGQGYNSPLHF. The chain couples TRBV30 to TRBJ1-6, with 9 positions matching TRBD1. Per germline, CDR1 GTSNPN and CDR2 SVGIG (reference sequence). The V segment lost 2 bases and the J segment 7 bases; nucleotides outside the gene matches: 9. The CDR3 consists of 16 residues.

The chain recombines TRBV29-1 with TRBJ2-3, with D uncertain. With 7 bases removed from V and 4 bases from J, the gap between germline ends came to 15 bases. The CDR3 runs 13 residues. Germline V gene data show CDR1 as SQVTM and CDR2 as ANQGSEA. CDR3 sequence (DNA): TGCAGCGCGAAACCGGTAGGCCCAGATACGCAGTATTTT. Encoded protein: CSAKPVGPDTQYF.

This clonotype was recorded many times. V gene TRBV4-1 combines with J gene TRBJ1-2; D possibly corresponds to TRBD1 (5 bases). From germline, CDR1 is MGHRA and CDR2 YSYEKL. The ends were cut back, 4 bases at V and 2 bases at J, with 20 bases in the middle. There are 17 residues in the CDR3. The CDR3 sequence: CASSPGLIGLGNYGYTF. The CDR3 DNA reads TGCGCCAGCAGCCCAGGGTTGATAGGATTAGGGAACTATGGCTACACCTTC.

This chain uses TRBV20-1 with TRBJ2-1, with a tentative D call TRBD2 (6 bases). Germline loops: CDR1 DFQATT, CDR2 SNEGSKA (reference sequence). CDR3 length: 15 residues. V was trimmed by 2 bases and J by 0 bases, leaving 11 bases between them. CDR3 amino acids: CSARRRDYSYNEQFF. As DNA, the CDR3 is TGCAGTGCTAGAAGGCGGGATTACTCCTACAATGAGCAGTTCTTC.

This clonotype was counted ten times or more. CDR3 residues: CASSSRDRVGEQYF. CDR3 in DNA: TGCGCCAGCAGCTCCCGGGACAGGGTCGGCGAGCAGTACTTC. The chain joins TRBV5-1 to TRBJ2-7; TRBD1 matches at 9 bases. Looked up from germline, CDR1 is SGHRS and CDR2 is YFSETQ. The CDR3 has 14 amino acids. Losses at the gene ends were 3 bases for V and 6 bases for J; bases not matched to a gene: 7.

There are many counts of this clonotype. This chain's CDR3 is CASTFRGPYNEQFF. In nucleotides, the CDR3 is TGTGCCAGCACCTTCCGGGGCCCCTACAATGAGCAGTTCTTC. The rearrangement links TRBV7-9 to TRBJ2-1, with D perhaps given as TRBD1 or TRBD2 (5 bases each). The germline V gene encodes CDR1 SEHNR and CDR2 FQNEAQ (reference sequence). V lost 7 bases, J lost 2 bases, and 12 bases lay in between. The CDR3 length is 14 residues.

The sample holds many counts of this clonotype. This sequence joins TRBV7-3 and TRBJ1-2, with D possibly TRBD1 on 5 matching bases. The CDR3 runs 15 residues. The V gene lost 5 bases and the J gene lost 6 bases, with 19 bases spanning the gap. Germline V gene lookup returns CDR1 SGHTA and CDR2 FQGTGA. The CDR3 reads CASSLDAGTYDGYTF. As DNA, the CDR3 is TGTGCCAGCAGCCTAGACGCGGGGACGTACGATGGCTACACCTTC. Full variable domain (remainder filled in from reference TRBV7-3 and TRBJ1-2): GAGVSQTPSNKVTEKGKYVELRCDPISGHTALYWYRQSLGQGPEFLIYFQGTGAADDSGLPNDRFFAVRPEGSVSTLKIQRTERGDSAVYLCASSLDAGTYDGYTFGSGTRLTVV.

This clonotype was found many times. The chain is built from TRBV5-1 and TRBJ2-4; TRBD2 agrees at 10 bases. Germline CDR1 reads SGHRS; CDR2 reads YFSETQ. With 4 bases clipped from V and 5 bases from J, the junction kept 9 bases outside the gene matches. The CDR3 extends over 16 amino acids. The CDR3 reads CASSPSGGALENIQYF. CDR3 in DNA: TGCGCCAGCAGCCCAAGCGGGGGGGCTTTAGAAAACATTCAGTACTTC.

This clonotype was seen repeatedly, ten times or more. V usage is TRBV9 and J usage is TRBJ2-5; TRBD2 agrees at 7 bases. The CDR3 is made up of 14 amino acids. The germline V gene encodes CDR1 SGDLS and CDR2 YYNGEE. J lost 3 bases, V lost 2 bases, and 4 bases had no gene match. As DNA, the CDR3 is TGTGCCAGCAGCGTCGGGGGGAGGAAAGAGACCCAGTACTTC. It translates to CASSVGGRKETQYF.

This clonotype appeared many times. J is TRBJ1-2 and V is TRBV12-3 or TRBV12-4; D gene ambiguous. V lost 3 bases and J lost 3, with 20 bases in between. The CDR3 extends over 17 amino acids. The CDR3 DNA reads TGTGCCAGCAGTTTTACCTCGGGGTTCTCTGAGGACTATGGCTACACCTTC. This gives the protein CASSFTSGFSEDYGYTF.

This clonotype was observed many times. The chain links TRBV25-1 to TRBJ1-2; the match to TRBD1 covers 8 bases. Trimming at V came to 1 base and at J to 1 base, leaving 5 bases not matched to a gene. The length of the CDR3 is 16 residues. Germline CDR1 MGHDK, CDR2 SYGVNS. CDR3 bases: TGTGCCAGCAGTGAATTTCGAGGACAGGGTAACTATGGCTACACCTTC. Translating it yields CASSEFRGQGNYGYTF.

This clonotype was found many times. The chain links TRBV12-3 or TRBV12-4 to TRBJ1-2, with D possibly TRBD1 on 6 matching bases. Trimming took 3 bases from V and 5 from J, leaving 13 bases between them. CDR3 length equals 14 residues. CDR3 in amino acids: CASSFGQGFYGYTF. The DNA for the CDR3 is TGTGCCAGCAGTTTTGGTCAGGGGTTTTATGGCTACACCTTC.

This clonotype was counted at least ten times. The rearrangement uses TRBV11-2 and TRBJ2-7; 8 bases align to TRBD2. Trimming took 8 bases from V and 4 from J; bases not matched to a gene: 7. The CDR3 has 13 residues. CDR1 and CDR2 (germline): SGHAT, FQNNGV. CDR3 sequence reads: CASAETSGYEQYF. CDR3 DNA: TGTGCCAGCGCGGAAACTAGCGGTTACGAGCAGTACTTC. Full variable domain (rest looked up from reference TRBV11-2 and TRBJ2-7): EAGVAQSPRYKIIEKRQSVAFWCNPISGHATLYWYQQILGQGPKLLIQFQNNGVVDDSQLPKDRFSAERLKGVDSTLKIQPAKLEDSAVYLCASAETSGYEQYFGPGTRLTVT.

This chain joins TRBV9 and TRBJ2-5; D remains unclear. V lost 1 base, J lost 4 bases, and 5 bases lay in between. The germline V gene has CDR1 SGDLS and CDR2 YYNGEE. The CDR3 totals 12 residues. CDR3 residues: CASSVSGETQYF. In nucleotides, the CDR3 is TGTGCCAGCAGCGTATCGGGAGAGACCCAGTACTTC.

This clonotype was recorded many times. J is TRBJ2-5 and V is TRBV15; 10 nucleotides agree with TRBD1. In germline, CDR1 is LNHNV, CDR2 YYDKDF (reference sequence). The CDR3 sequence is 16 residues long. V gave up 0 bases and J gave up 4 bases; unmatched junction bases: 5. CDR3 sequence: CATSRDLGQGLETQYF. In DNA form, the CDR3 reads TGTGCCACCAGCAGAGATCTGGGACAGGGGCTAGAGACCCAGTACTTC.

The V and J genes are TRBV6-2 or TRBV6-3 and TRBJ2-7; the match to TRBD1 covers 8 bases. The CDR3 loop spans 19 amino acids. With 6 bases clipped from V and 4 bases from J, the junction kept 23 bases outside the gene matches. The germline gives CDR1 MNHEY, CDR2 SVGEGT. CDR3: CASSRALGTGHILSYEQYF. CDR3 nucleotide sequence: TGTGCCAGCAGCCGGGCGTTAGGGACAGGCCACATCCTCTCATACGAGCAGTACTTC.

This clonotype was picked up many times. J is TRBJ2-5 and V is TRBV7-6; 9 positions agree with TRBD1. CDR3 length: 16 amino acids. Per the germline V gene, CDR1 is SGHVS and CDR2 is FNYEAQ. With 1 base clipped from V and 5 bases from J, the junction kept 8 bases outside the gene matches. In DNA, the CDR3 is TGTGCCAGCAGCTTAGGCCCCGGGACAGGGATTGAGACCCAGTACTTC. Its translation is CASSLGPGTGIETQYF.

This clonotype appeared many times. A much larger clone is a single base away; this may be a read error. The chain couples TRBV12-3 or TRBV12-4 to TRBJ2-7; a possible D gene is TRBD1 (6 bases). The V gene lost 7 bases and the J gene lost 4 bases, with 8 bases spanning the gap. The CDR3 covers 11 residues. The CDR3 DNA sequence: TGTGCCAGCACCCAGGGGTACGAGCAGTACTTC. Protein sequence: CASTQGYEQYF.

V gene TRBV25-1 combines with J gene TRBJ1-1, with 11 bases aligning to TRBD1. The germline CDR1 and CDR2 sequences are MGHDK and SYGVNS. The J segment lost 1 base and the V segment lost 7 bases, leaving 14 bases of the junction unmatched. This CDR3 has 18 amino acids. CDR3 DNA sequence: TGTGCCAGCATTCCCTGGACAGGGGGCGTCGGGTCGAACACTGAAGCTTTCTTT. This codes for CASIPWTGGVGSNTEAFF.

This clonotype was detected many times. This chain joins TRBV7-8 and TRBJ2-7; 13 bases agree with TRBD2. The CDR3 spans 18 residues. V shed 4 bases and J 1 base; nucleotides not matched to a gene: 10. Germline loops: CDR1 SGHVS, CDR2 FQNEAQ. The CDR3 DNA reads TGTGCCAGCAGCTCCGGGACTAGCGGGGAAACCTGGTCCTACGAGCAGTACTTC. This translates into CASSSGTSGETWSYEQYF.

This chain joins TRBV7-9 and TRBJ2-1, with 8 bases fitting TRBD1. The CDR3 runs 18 residues. The germline CDR1 and CDR2 sequences are SEHNR and FQNEAQ (reference sequence). V trimming: 4 bases; J trimming: 7 bases; junction bases outside the gene matches: 18. The CDR3 nucleotides read TGTGCCAGCAGCTCGTCCCGGGACAGGCCCGAGACTGGTAATGAGCAGTTCTTC. Translation: CASSSSRDRPETGNEQFF.

The sample holds many counts of this clonotype. CDR3 sequence: CASSLQQGSYGYTF. CDR3 bases: TGTGCCAGCAGCTTACAGCAAGGGTCCTATGGCTACACCTTC. V is TRBV5-5 and J is TRBJ1-2, with D unresolved. CDR3 size: 14 residues. CDR1 and CDR2 from the germline V gene are SGHKS and YYEKEE (reference sequence). V gave up 2 bases and J gave up 4 bases, with 12 bases separating them.

This clonotype was picked up a small number of times. This chain uses TRBV5-6 with TRBJ2-3, with 11 bases fitting TRBD2. In germline, CDR1 is SGHDT, CDR2 YYEEEE. The ends lost 3 bases at V and 0 bases at J; junction bases unmatched: 3. The CDR3 contains 16 residues. The CDR3 DNA sequence: TGTGCCAGCAGCTCACGACTAGCGGGGAGCACAGATACGCAGTATTTT. Amino acids: CASSSRLAGSTDTQYF.

This chain links TRBV7-2 with TRBJ2-7; D is unresolved. V was shortened by 5 bases and J by 0 bases, with 11 bases between the two germline ends. CDR1 is SGHTA and CDR2 is FQGNSA in the germline V gene. There are 14 residues in the CDR3. CDR3 bases: TGTGCCAGCAGCCCCTTCTACGGCTCCTACGAGCAGTACTTC. It is translated as CASSPFYGSYEQYF.

This clonotype has ten or more counts. The genes are TRBV24-1 and TRBJ2-1; 8 bases match TRBD1. Germline loops: CDR1 KGHDR, CDR2 SFDVKD. This CDR3 is 14 amino acids long. With 8 bases clipped from V and 6 bases from J, the junction kept 8 bases outside the gene matches. This CDR3 reads CATTPTGAVNEQFF. The CDR3 coding sequence is TGTGCCACCACCCCGACAGGGGCGGTCAATGAGCAGTTCTTC.